The 10 T cell receptor beta chains presented below share a single source sample, sequenced in a study of tumor-infiltrating lymphocytes in localized non-small cell lung cancer. The table came from immunoSEQ multiplex PCR; TCRdb's copy has only in-frame clones and leaves some out. The data show 12,000 or so clones, less than 75% seen once. Sequencing was performed on uninvolved lung tissue not adjacent to the tumor. The receptors were sampled from a human donor with non-small cell lung cancer.

The genes are TRBV9 and TRBJ2-3, with 7 positions matching TRBD2. This CDR3 comprises 15 residues. Trimming took 0 bases from V and 2 from J; bases not matched to a gene: 3. Germline loops: CDR1 SGDLS, CDR2 YYNGEE. DNA of the CDR3: TGTGCCAGCAGCGTAGTAGCGGGCCTCACAGATACGCAGTATTTT. Translating gives CASSVVAGLTDTQYF.

The chain links TRBV7-2 to TRBJ1-2, with 7 bases lining up with TRBD1. V gave up 5 bases and J gave up 3 bases; unmatched junction bases: 6. CDR1 and CDR2 from the germline V gene are SGHTA and FQGNSA. CDR3 size: 14 residues. The DNA of the CDR3 is TGTGCCAGCAGCCGTAACAGGGGTGACTATGGCTACACCTTC. Protein product: CASSRNRGDYGYTF. The whole variable domain, filled in from reference TRBV7-2 and TRBJ1-2, reads GAGVSQSPSNKVTEKGKDVELRCDPISGHTALYWYRQSLGQGLEFLIYFQGNSAPDKSGLPSDRFSAERTGGSVSTLTIQRTQQEDSAVYLCASSRNRGDYGYTFGSGTRLTVV.

The V gene is TRBV10-3, the J gene TRBJ1-4; tentatively, D is TRBD1 (6 bases). Germline assignment: CDR1 ENHRY and CDR2 SYGVKD. V dropped 6 bases and J dropped 8 bases, with 19 bases sitting between them. This CDR3 spans 15 amino acids. The CDR3 protein is CAISQEAGAGEKLFF. The CDR3 nucleotides read TGTGCCATCAGCCAAGAGGCGGGGGCGGGGGAAAAACTGTTTTTT.

This chain links TRBV2 with TRBJ1-2; TRBD1 matches at 8 bases. The length of the CDR3 is 16 residues. Per germline, CDR1 SNHLY and CDR2 FYNNEI. V was clipped by 6 bases and J by 7 bases; unmatched bases: 16. Here the CDR3 reads CASRLDRGLISSGYTF. CDR3 in DNA: TGTGCCAGCAGACTAGACAGGGGTCTTATCTCTTCTGGCTACACCTTC.

The V and J genes are TRBV2 and TRBJ1-1; D might be TRBD1 (5 bases). With 4 bases removed from V and 1 base from J, the gap between germline ends came to 13 bases. CDR1 and CDR2 (germline): SNHLY, FYNNEI. This CDR3 is 15 amino acids long. The CDR3 DNA sequence: TGTGCCAGCAGTGCCTTGCGGGGCTCGAACACTGAAGCTTTCTTT. As protein: CASSALRGSNTEAFF.

This clone turned up a few times. The CDR3 DNA reads TGTGCCAGCAGTTTCCACAGGTTCTACGAGCAGTACTTC. Translating it yields CASSFHRFYEQYF. The chain carries TRBV6-5 and TRBJ2-7, with D perhaps matching TRBD1 (5 bases). V lost 4 bases to trimming and J lost 3 bases, with 10 bases between them. The CDR3 covers 13 residues. Germline-derived CDR1 and CDR2 are MNHEY and SVGAGI.

CDR3 in DNA: TGTGCCAGCGTGAACGGGGGCGCCTACGAGCAGTACTTC. It encodes CASVNGGAYEQYF. The chain carries TRBV6-6 and TRBJ2-7, with D possibly called TRBD1 or TRBD2 (6 bases each). Per the germline V gene, CDR1 is MNHNY and CDR2 is SVGAGI (reference sequence). This CDR3 is built from 13 residues. V shed 8 bases and J shed 2 bases, with 13 bases lying between them.

The chain is built from TRBV7-2 and TRBJ1-6; no firm D call. There are 14 residues in the CDR3. Germline loops: CDR1 SGHTA, CDR2 FQGNSA. Trimming removed 0 bases from V and 9 bases from J, with 9 bases in between. CDR3 protein: CASSLAGWGSPLHF. The CDR3 DNA reads as TGTGCCAGCAGCTTAGCAGGATGGGGTTCACCCCTCCACTTT. The variable domain in full, with the rest retrieved from reference TRBV7-2 and TRBJ1-6, is GAGVSQSPSNKVTEKGKDVELRCDPISGHTALYWYRQSLGQGLEFLIYFQGNSAPDKSGLPSDRFSAERTGGSVSTLTIQRTQQEDSAVYLCASSLAGWGSPLHFGNGTRLTVT.

This clone was seen a few times. The chain joins TRBV7-9 to TRBJ1-2; 10 bases line up with TRBD1. The junction had 11 bases not matched to a gene; V was cut back by 5 bases and J by 8 bases. Germline V gives CDR1 SEHNR, CDR2 FQNEAQ (reference sequence). The CDR3 totals 15 residues. The CDR3 spells CASSPSDRGLDGYTF. CDR3 nucleotide sequence: TGTGCCAGCAGCCCAAGTGACAGGGGGCTCGACGGCTACACCTTC.

By its share, this clone is medium-sized (0.01 to 0.1%). The V and J genes are TRBV9 and TRBJ2-1, with D possibly called TRBD1 or TRBD2 (5 bases each). Trimming took off 4 bases at V and 9 bases at J, with 20 bases between the two ends. Germline lookup yields CDR1 SGDLS and CDR2 YYNGEE. This CDR3 has 15 amino acids. DNA of the CDR3: TGTGCCAGCAGCTCGGGGACGGGTCTTGTGACTGAGCAGTTCTTC. This sequence encodes CASSSGTGLVTEQFF.